This T cell receptor (beta chain) was profiled in a study of blood T cells in healthy people across ages. A note on this clonotype: Its cognate antigen is unknown.

A second PCR of 7 to 11 cycles used a sample-barcoded 5' primer and a J-beta primer mix. Every single cDNA molecule received a tag from a template-switch adaptor with 12 random nucleotides. From the 5' RACE reads, TCRdb called clonotypes with MiXCR, one entry per CDR3 protein. This table holds under 2,000,000 distinct CDR3 sequences, around half found once. Study-wide findings and caveats: Among T cells, TCR beta diversity per million cells dropped roughly linearly as age rose. Not knowing donor CMV status may have confounded expanded clonotype changes.

Germline values: CDR1 LNHDA, CDR2 SQIVND (reference sequence). The V gene lost 8 bases and the J gene lost 0 bases, with 14 bases spanning the gap. The CDR3 length is 16 residues. Each donor had roughly 10 milliliters of peripheral blood drawn. The sample was blood. The rearrangement links TRBV19 to TRBJ2-6; D may be TRBD1 (6 bases). The receptor comes from a woman aged 40 to 55 in good health. CDR3: CASQTGLASGANVLTF. DNA of the CDR3: TGTGCCAGTCAGACAGGCCTTGCCTCTGGGGCCAACGTCCTGACTTTC.